The 6 T cell receptor beta chains below come from one sample, sequenced in a study of shared clonotypes between healthy human individuals. TCRdb's copy holds only in-frame clones and misses some; the assay was immunoSEQ multiplex PCR. The sample carries more than 850,000 clones, about four fifths recorded once. The specimen was memory CD4+ T cells from PBMCs. Stated subset: CD45RA-negative fraction. These receptors were collected from a man aged 18 to 30 in good health. Some clones in this sample may be carry-over from other donors' samples.

V and J are TRBV15 and TRBJ2-2, with TRBD2 matching over 8 bases. Trimming cost V 5 bases and J 3 bases; bases outside gene matches: 8. CDR3 length equals 16 residues. The germline V gene has CDR1 LNHNV and CDR2 YYDKDF (reference sequence). This CDR3 is CATSDRTSQDTGELFF. For the CDR3, the DNA is TGTGCCACCAGCGACCGGACTAGCCAAGACACCGGGGAGCTGTTTTTT.

The gene calls are TRBV19 and TRBJ2-4; tentatively, D is TRBD1 (6 bases). This CDR3 has 16 residues. The V end was cut by 9 bases, the J end by 0 bases, with 18 bases between. Germline V lookup: CDR1 LNHDA, CDR2 SQIVND (reference sequence). As DNA, the CDR3 is TGTGCCAGCGAGGGCAGGGGTCAGTCAGCCAAAAACATTCAGTACTTC. Encoded protein: CASEGRGQSAKNIQYF.

This clone was counted a few times. The gene calls are TRBV5-4 and TRBJ2-7, with 10 nucleotides matching TRBD2. The CDR3 contains 18 residues. Trimming took 1 base from V and 3 from J; bases not matched to a gene: 13. CDR1 is SGHNT and CDR2 is YYREEE in the germline V gene (reference sequence). The CDR3 region has the DNA TGTGCCAGCAGCTTGATGAGCCTTGGGACTAGCGAAATCTACGAGCAGTACTTC. This codes for CASSLMSLGTSEIYEQYF.

The gene calls are TRBV20-1 and TRBJ2-5, with D possibly being TRBD1 or TRBD2 (6 bases each). The J call may be in error: the DNA end matches TRBJ2-7 better. Germline CDR1 and CDR2: DFQATT and SNEGSKA (reference sequence). The CDR3 length is 11 residues. The DNA of the CDR3 is TGCAGTGCCGGAGGGGGAAGCGAGCAGTACTTC. Translated: CSAGGGSEQYF.

This chain uses TRBV11-3 with TRBJ2-7; 7 bases are shared with TRBD1. The V gene end was trimmed by 5 bases and the J gene end by 1 base; junction bases not matched to a gene: 2. Germline lookup yields CDR1 SGHNT and CDR2 YENEEA. CDR3 length: 13 amino acids. The CDR3 coding sequence is TGTGCCAGCAGCAAGGGACAGTCCTACGAGCAGTACTTC. As protein: CASSKGQSYEQYF.

This sequence joins TRBV7-3 and TRBJ2-7, with no clear D. Trimming stripped 2 bases from V and 5 bases from J, with 13 bases between. The CDR3 is 14 residues long. Germline-derived CDR1 and CDR2 are SGHTA and FQGTGA. The CDR3 DNA follows: TGTGCCAGCAGCTTATCGGGTAGTATCCACGAGCAGTACTTC. This gives the protein CASSLSGSIHEQYF.